This T cell receptor beta chain stems from a study of T cell responses to AZD1222 COVID-19 vaccine. Per the germline V gene, CDR1 is KGHDR and CDR2 is SFDVKD. The CDR3 covers 17 residues. Trimming stripped 3 bases from V and 0 bases from J, with 13 bases between. Some clones are missing from TCRdb's copy, which holds only in-frame ones; the method was immunoSEQ multiplex PCR. The sample carries around 190,000 clones, about 86% recorded once. Sequencing was performed on peripheral blood, taken on day 0 of AZD1222 vaccination. This rearrangement joins TRBV24-1 to TRBJ2-2, with D uncertain. This TCR was recovered from an adult in good health. This CDR3 is CATSDAASQANTGELFF. The DNA of the CDR3 is TGTGCCACCAGTGATGCCGCGAGCCAGGCGAACACCGGGGAGCTGTTTTTT.